The 27 T cell receptor beta chains presented below share a single source sample, sequenced in a study of cytomegalovirus exposure and HLA in healthy donors. Sequencing used immunoSEQ multiplex PCR; TCRdb keeps in-frame clones, though not all of them. The table shows 110,000 to 150,000 clones, with 86% occurring only once. The specimen sequenced was PBMCs. Receptors were obtained from a man younger than 35 in good health and CMV-seronegative.

The V gene is TRBV7-8, the J gene TRBJ2-2; tentative D call: TRBD1 (6 bases). CDR1 SGHVS and CDR2 FQNEAQ come from the germline V gene. CDR3 length: 15 amino acids. V was shortened by 5 bases and J by 2 bases, with 12 bases between the two germline ends. This chain's CDR3 is CASSLDRSNTGELFF. CDR3 DNA sequence: TGTGCCAGCAGCCTTGACAGGTCTAACACCGGGGAGCTGTTTTTT.

This clone was seen many times. The chain joins TRBV7-8 to TRBJ1-1; D not resolved. Trimming shortened V by 3 bases and J by 0 bases, and 8 bases separated the two germline ends. Germline CDR1 is SGHVS and CDR2 is FQNEAQ. The length of the CDR3 is 14 residues. DNA of the CDR3: TGTGCCAGCAGCTTCGCCACAGTGAACACTGAAGCTTTCTTT. The encoded protein is CASSFATVNTEAFF.

This CDR3 reads CASTPRRGPNQPQHF. DNA for the CDR3: TGTGCCAGTACCCCTAGGCGGGGGCCGAATCAGCCCCAGCATTTT. The chain combines TRBV19 with TRBJ1-5, with D perhaps TRBD1 (6 bases). Germline CDR1 reads LNHDA; CDR2 reads SQIVND (reference sequence). The length of the CDR3 is 15 residues. The V end lost 7 bases, the J end lost 4 bases, and 17 bases lay between the germline ends. The complete variable domain, with remaining parts taken from reference TRBV19 and TRBJ1-5, reads DGGITQSPKYLFRKEGQNVTLSCEQNLNHDAMYWYRQDPGQGLRLIYYSQIVNDFQKGDIAEGYSVSREKKESFPLTVTSAQKNPTAFYLCASTPRRGPNQPQHFGDGTRLSIL.

The rearrangement uses TRBV5-1 and TRBJ2-2; 10 bases line up with TRBD2. The CDR3 runs to 16 residues. CDR1 and CDR2 (germline): SGHRS, YFSETQ. V was pared by 1 base and J by 2 bases, with 2 bases of the junction left unmatched. The CDR3 loop reads CASSLLAGDNTGELFF. CDR3 DNA sequence: TGCGCCAGCAGCTTGCTAGCGGGGGATAACACCGGGGAGCTGTTTTTT.

The gene calls are TRBV6-5 and TRBJ2-5; the match to TRBD1 covers 8 bases. After removal of 7 bases from V and 6 bases from J, the junction contained 4 bases not matched to a gene. Germline-derived CDR1 and CDR2 are MNHEY and SVGAGI. The CDR3 runs 12 residues. The CDR3 spells CASNTRGQTQYF. CDR3 nucleotides: TGTGCCAGCAACACCAGGGGGCAGACCCAGTACTTC.

This rearrangement joins TRBV28 to TRBJ2-3; possibly TRBD2 for D (5 bases). In germline, CDR1 is MDHEN, CDR2 SYDVKM. V was pared by 7 bases and J by 14 bases, with 28 bases between. The CDR3 loop spans 15 amino acids. The CDR3 here is CASTSHLGDTTRVYF. The CDR3 DNA follows: TGTGCCAGCACCTCCCACCTAGGCGATACCACGCGGGTGTATTTT.

The rearrangement joins TRBV2 to TRBJ1-1, with D tentatively TRBD1 (6 bases). Trimming removed 3 bases at V and 3 bases at J, with 11 bases between. Per the germline V gene, CDR1 is SNHLY and CDR2 is FYNNEI. CDR3 length: 14 amino acids. The CDR3 nucleotides read TGTGCCAGCAGTGATCAGGGGCAGGACACTGAAGCTTTCTTT. It is translated as CASSDQGQDTEAFF.

The chain carries TRBV27 and TRBJ2-1, with D perhaps TRBD2 (7 bases). The CDR3 has 16 amino acids. Germline CDR1 and CDR2: MNHEY and SMNVEV (reference sequence). Trimming cost V 5 bases and J 3 bases, with 17 bases left between them. This chain's CDR3 is CASSPLGGGDYNEQFF. The CDR3 nucleotides read TGTGCCAGCAGTCCCCTGGGCGGGGGCGACTACAATGAGCAGTTCTTC.

This chain connects TRBV5-6 to TRBJ1-2, with TRBD1 as a possible D gene (5 bases). V was shortened by 4 bases and J by 3 bases, with 13 bases between the two germline ends. This CDR3 contains 14 residues. Germline CDR1 and CDR2: SGHDT and YYEEEE. The CDR3 region has the DNA TGTGCCAGCAGCCGAATGGCCAGGGACTATGGCTACACCTTC. It is translated as CASSRMARDYGYTF.

The gene calls are TRBV5-1 and TRBJ1-2; D gene ambiguous. This CDR3 contains 14 residues. Deletions cut 3 bases from V and 1 base from J, with 10 bases between. Germline V CDR1 and CDR2: SGHRS, YFSETQ. This chain's CDR3 is CASSSLTSNYGYTF. The CDR3 DNA is TGCGCCAGCAGCTCCCTGACAAGTAACTATGGCTACACCTTC.

The chain couples TRBV18 to TRBJ1-2, with 11 bases lining up with TRBD1. The V and J ends lost 5 bases and 8 bases, in that order; junction bases with no gene match: 7. Germline CDR1 KGHSH, CDR2 LQKENI. The CDR3 runs 14 residues. CDR3 amino acids: CASSSGTGGRGYTF. The CDR3 coding sequence is TGTGCCAGCTCATCCGGGACAGGGGGAAGAGGCTACACCTTC.

The J gene is TRBJ1-1, the V gene TRBV9, with D hard to call. This CDR3 contains 15 residues. The germline CDR1 and CDR2 sequences are SGDLS and YYNGEE. V dropped 0 bases and J dropped 0 bases, with 9 bases sitting between them. The CDR3 region has the DNA TGTGCCAGCAGCGTAGGTGGAGGCTTGAACACTGAAGCTTTCTTT. It is translated as CASSVGGGLNTEAFF.

This clone showed up just once. This chain connects TRBV5-1 to TRBJ1-2; 7 nucleotides agree with TRBD1. This CDR3 region has 14 residues. Germline lookup yields CDR1 SGHRS and CDR2 YFSETQ. The ends lost 4 bases at V and 6 bases at J; junction bases unmatched: 9. The CDR3 loop reads CASSTITGADGYTF. The DNA of the CDR3 is TGCGCCAGCAGCACGATAACAGGGGCGGATGGCTACACCTTC.

This chain joins TRBV29-1 and TRBJ2-3; TRBD2 matches at 7 bases. Germline assignment: CDR1 SQVTM and CDR2 ANQGSEA. CDR3 size: 16 residues. Losses at the gene ends were 1 base for V and 2 bases for J; bases not matched to a gene: 9. The CDR3 nucleotides read TGCAGCGTTGAAGGCGGGTGGCTAGCGGTCACAGATACGCAGTATTTT. It yields the protein CSVEGGWLAVTDTQYF.

This clone showed up just once. This chain uses TRBV9 with TRBJ2-1, with TRBD1 identical over 8 bases. Unmatched junction bases numbered 5, after V lost 3 bases and J lost 9 bases. Germline V gene sequence: CDR1 SGDLS, CDR2 YYNGEE. The CDR3 covers 13 residues. The chain's CDR3 is CASSETGAGEQFF. The CDR3 DNA follows: TGTGCCAGCAGCGAGACAGGGGCCGGTGAGCAGTTCTTC. The full variable domain, completed using reference TRBV9 and TRBJ2-1, is DSGVTQTPKHLITATGQRVTLRCSPRSGDLSVYWYQQSLDQGLQFLIQYYNGEERAKGNILERFSAQQFPDLHSELNLSSLELGDSALYFCASSETGAGEQFFGPGTRLTVL.

This clone has only one observation. The rearrangement links TRBV2 to TRBJ2-1, with no clear D. Trimming left V 2 bases short and J 2 bases short, with 4 bases between. CDR1 is SNHLY, CDR2 FYNNEI, per germline. This CDR3 region has 13 residues. The CDR3 sequence is CASSEYTYNEQFF. DNA of the CDR3: TGTGCCAGCAGTGAATATACCTACAATGAGCAGTTCTTC.

The chain combines TRBV7-2 with TRBJ2-2, with D maybe TRBD2 (6 bases). V gave up 5 bases and J gave up 6 bases, with 13 bases separating them. This CDR3 contains 14 residues. From germline, CDR1 is SGHTA and CDR2 FQGNSA. The CDR3 protein is CASSAGLPPGELFF. CDR3 sequence (DNA): TGTGCCAGCAGCGCGGGACTCCCTCCCGGGGAGCTGTTTTTT. The full variable domain, with the rest looked up from reference TRBV7-2 and TRBJ2-2, is GAGVSQSPSNKVTEKGKDVELRCDPISGHTALYWYRQSLGQGLEFLIYFQGNSAPDKSGLPSDRFSAERTGGSVSTLTIQRTQQEDSAVYLCASSAGLPPGELFFGEGSRLTVL.

V gene TRBV6-1 combines with J gene TRBJ1-1; 7 bases are shared with TRBD1. The CDR3 is made up of 15 amino acids. The germline gives CDR1 MNHNS, CDR2 SASEGT. Trimming took 1 base from V and 5 from J; bases not matched to a gene: 7. The CDR3 is CASSEGTGVVTEAFF. The CDR3 nucleotides are TGTGCCAGCAGTGAAGGTACAGGGGTGGTAACTGAAGCTTTCTTT.

The rearrangement uses TRBV28 and TRBJ1-3, with D possibly being TRBD1 (6 bases). The CDR3 sequence is 14 residues long. V was cut by 6 bases and J by 5 bases, with 14 bases left in between. CDR1 is MDHEN, CDR2 SYDVKM, per germline. The CDR3 spells CASRYGQGRNTIYF. DNA for the CDR3: TGTGCCAGCAGGTACGGGCAGGGGAGAAACACCATATATTTT.

The chain couples TRBV20-1 to TRBJ1-1; the D gene is possibly TRBD1 (6 bases). Germline V gene sequence: CDR1 DFQATT, CDR2 SNEGSKA (reference sequence). This CDR3 is built from 11 residues. Trimming pared 5 bases from V and 7 bases from J, leaving 11 bases between. In DNA form, the CDR3 reads TGCAGTGCTCCGGACAGCTATGAAGCTTTCTTT. It encodes CSAPDSYEAFF.

The J gene is TRBJ2-6, the V gene TRBV29-1; D call uncertain. The CDR3 runs to 12 residues. Trimming pared 6 bases from V and 0 bases from J, leaving 3 bases between. Germline-derived CDR1 and CDR2 are SQVTM and ANQGSEA. This chain's CDR3 is CSVRSGANVLTF. The CDR3 DNA sequence: TGCAGCGTCCGCTCTGGGGCCAACGTCCTGACTTTC.

This chain uses TRBV6-4 with TRBJ1-2; D gene uncertain. From germline, CDR1 is MRHNA and CDR2 SNTAGT. This CDR3 is built from 13 residues. The V gene lost 2 bases and the J gene lost 10 bases, with 14 bases spanning the gap. CDR3 in DNA: TGTGCCAGCAGTGACGGTCCAGGCAGAGTCTACACCTTC. It yields the protein CASSDGPGRVYTF.

The chain has TRBV5-1 and TRBJ2-5; possibly TRBD1 for D (6 bases). The CDR3 consists of 15 residues. V was trimmed by 4 bases and J by 5 bases, leaving 18 bases between them. The germline CDR1 and CDR2 sequences are SGHRS and YFSETQ. The CDR3 bases are TGCGCCAGCAGCCTGACCACAGGGATGGATGAGACCCAGTACTTC. Translation gives CASSLTTGMDETQYF.

This clone has more than one count but fewer than ten. The rearrangement joins TRBV28 to TRBJ1-1; 10 bases map to TRBD1. Germline trimming cut 3 bases from V and 5 bases from J; bases unmatched to any gene: 3. The length of the CDR3 is 14 residues. Germline CDR1 reads MDHEN; CDR2 reads SYDVKM. This CDR3 reads CASSFDRGPTEAFF. The CDR3 DNA is TGTGCCAGCAGTTTTGACAGGGGGCCAACTGAAGCTTTCTTT.

The chain is built from TRBV19 and TRBJ1-2; D not resolved. Germline V lookup: CDR1 LNHDA, CDR2 SQIVND (reference sequence). The V gene lost 3 bases and the J gene lost 1 base, with 6 bases spanning the gap. This CDR3 has 13 residues. This CDR3 is CASSIKLNYGYTF. The CDR3 DNA is TGTGCCAGTAGTATCAAACTTAACTATGGCTACACCTTC.

This rearrangement joins TRBV4-1 to TRBJ2-3; maybe TRBD2 (6 bases). CDR3 length: 13 residues. Germline V gene sequence: CDR1 MGHRA, CDR2 YSYEKL. The V end lost 4 bases, the J end lost 4 bases, and 9 bases lay between the germline ends. CDR3: CASSLRGSDTQYF. In nucleotides, the CDR3 is TGCGCCAGCAGCCTTCGGGGGTCAGATACGCAGTATTTT.

The V gene is TRBV6-5, the J gene TRBJ2-7, with D tentatively TRBD2 (5 bases). V was trimmed by 0 bases and J by 2 bases, leaving 8 bases between them. CDR1 is MNHEY, CDR2 SVGAGI, per germline. CDR3 length: 14 residues. CDR3 DNA sequence: TGTGCCAGCAGTTACTCACTCGGGGCCTACGAGCAGTACTTC. Residues: CASSYSLGAYEQYF.